The clone carrying this T cell receptor beta chain was detected many times. In the authors' methods: Nucleated cell number was recorded as an estimate derived from reference gene primer amplification. Sequencing used immunoSEQ multiplex PCR; TCRdb keeps in-frame clones, though not all of them. V and J calls and clone size are copied from that table; D and trimming were computed from the DNA. The sample lists approximately 200,000 clones; around 87% were seen once. From germline, CDR1 is SNHLY and CDR2 FYNNEI. CDR3 length: 17 residues. Losses at the gene ends were 10 bases for V and 5 bases for J; bases not matched to a gene: 16. This entry is derived from a study of blood T cell repertoires in COVID-19. Across the study: For recovered donors of Cohort 3, there were two negative PCRs, clearance, or symptom resolution. Sample material is recorded as cDNA or gDNA derived from T cells, B-cell-depleted T cells, or PBMCs. Sites across the United States, Italy and Spain contributed samples from acute and convalescent COVID-19.

The rearrangement joins TRBV2 to TRBJ2-7; TRBD2 matches at 14 bases. Sequences were obtained from PBMCs or T cells enriched from blood (not recorded which). The source of this sequence is a man under 40 in a cohort exposed to, infected with or recovered from COVID-19 (not recorded which). The chain's CDR3 is CATLEGTSGRTMNEQYF. For the CDR3, the DNA is TGTGCCACCCTAGAGGGGACTAGCGGGAGAACCATGAACGAGCAGTACTTC.